Presented here are 25 T cell receptor beta chains from one specimen sequenced in a study of CD8 T cell repertoires and HIV-1 epitope variants. These receptors have no identified antigens. Assay: immunoSEQ multiplex PCR; the TCRdb copy retains only in-frame clones and omits some. The table shows a few thousand clones, with about two thirds occurring only once. Sequenced material: cultured CD8+ T cells derived from PBMCs. The receptors shown here come from a male donor with HIV.

J is TRBJ2-7 and V is TRBV9; weak D call: TRBD2 (5 bases). Germline values: CDR1 SGDLS, CDR2 YYNGEE. The CDR3 length is 18 residues. V shed 0 bases and J shed 0 bases, with 19 bases lying between them. CDR3: CASSVDPDPGKDSYEQYF. The CDR3 coding sequence is TGTGCCAGCAGCGTAGACCCTGATCCGGGAAAGGACTCCTACGAGCAGTACTTC.

The CDR3 sequence is CASRIKENTEAFF. The DNA of the CDR3 is TGTGCCAGCAGAATTAAGGAAAACACTGAAGCTTTCTTT. This chain joins TRBV28 and TRBJ1-1, with D unclear. The CDR3 has 13 amino acids. The germline V gene has CDR1 MDHEN and CDR2 SYDVKM. Between the trimmed V and J ends, which lost 6 bases and 2 bases, there was a span of 10 bases.

This sequence joins TRBV4-3 and TRBJ2-7; D remains unclear. V lost 0 bases and J lost 3, with 3 bases in between. The CDR3 is 12 residues long. CDR1 and CDR2 from the germline V gene are LGHNA and YSLEER. CDR3: CASSQDRYEQYF. DNA of the CDR3: TGCGCCAGCAGCCAAGATCGCTACGAGCAGTACTTC.

This clone was picked up a small number of times. The rearrangement links TRBV5-5 to TRBJ1-5, with unresolved D. V shed 4 bases and J shed 3 bases, with 5 bases lying between them. The germline V gene has CDR1 SGHKS and CDR2 YYEKEE (reference sequence). This CDR3 is 12 amino acids long. The CDR3, as DNA: TGTGCCAGCAGCGATCACAATCAGCCCCAGCATTTT. Translation gives CASSDHNQPQHF.

V gene TRBV6-6 combines with J gene TRBJ2-7, with D hard to call. This CDR3 is 11 amino acids long. CDR1 is MNHNY and CDR2 is SVGAGI in the germline V gene (reference sequence). The germline V and J ends were trimmed by 0 bases and 5 bases, with 2 bases remaining between them. CDR3 protein: CASSYSDEQYF. For the CDR3, the DNA is TGTGCCAGCAGTTACTCGGACGAGCAGTACTTC.

This clone has just a few counts. V and J are TRBV7-8 and TRBJ1-5; D unclear. From germline, CDR1 is SGHVS and CDR2 FQNEAQ. The CDR3 is 13 residues long. Trimming pared 5 bases from V and 5 bases from J, leaving 10 bases between. The CDR3 region has the DNA TGTGCCAGCAGCCCCTCGGGAGATCAGCCCCAGCATTTT. Translation gives CASSPSGDQPQHF.

The V and J genes are TRBV5-6 and TRBJ2-7; D might be TRBD1 or TRBD2, each matching 5 bases. V lost 4 bases and J lost 10, with 21 bases in between. The CDR3 consists of 14 residues. Germline-derived CDR1 and CDR2 are SGHDT and YYEEEE. The DNA of the CDR3 is TGTGCCAGCAGCGAGGGGCGCATGATTGCCTCCCAGTACTTC. It is translated as CASSEGRMIASQYF. Together with reference TRBV5-6 and TRBJ2-7, the CDR3 gives the full variable domain: DAGVTQSPTHLIKTRGQQVTLRCSPKSGHDTVSWYQQALGQGPQFIFQYYEEEERQRGNFPDRFSGHQFPNYSSELNVNALLLGDSALYLCASSEGRMIASQYFGPGTRLTVT.

This clone has a handful of counts. CDR3 nucleotides: TGTGCCAGCAGTTACGTGGACAGCCGGGAGCAGTTCTTC. Protein product: CASSYVDSREQFF. The V call is TRBV6-5, the J call TRBJ2-1, with D tentatively TRBD1 (6 bases). CDR3 size: 13 residues. Per the germline V gene, CDR1 is MNHEY and CDR2 is SVGAGI. Trimming cost V 2 bases and J 10 bases, with 12 bases left between them.

The chain recombines TRBV10-3 with TRBJ1-1; D remains ambiguous. The CDR3 spans 15 residues. Germline V gives CDR1 ENHRY, CDR2 SYGVKD. V lost 3 bases and J lost 1, with 12 bases in between. The CDR3 loop reads CAISDKPKGNTEAFF. The CDR3, as DNA: TGTGCCATCAGTGATAAACCGAAGGGGAACACTGAAGCTTTCTTT.

The rearrangement links TRBV11-2 to TRBJ1-2; D might be TRBD1 (6 bases). Per the germline V gene, CDR1 is SGHAT and CDR2 is FQNNGV. V was clipped by 4 bases and J by 4 bases, with 16 bases between them. The CDR3 totals 15 residues. The CDR3 DNA is TGTGCCAGCAGCTCCCCCGGGGGCCGCCCCTATGGCTACACCTTC. It specifies CASSSPGGRPYGYTF. The full variable domain, in which reference TRBV11-2 and TRBJ1-2 provide the parts outside the CDR3, is EAGVAQSPRYKIIEKRQSVAFWCNPISGHATLYWYQQILGQGPKLLIQFQNNGVVDDSQLPKDRFSAERLKGVDSTLKIQPAKLEDSAVYLCASSSPGGRPYGYTFGSGTRLTVV.

The rearrangement uses TRBV29-1 and TRBJ2-2; TRBD2 aligns across 9 bases. Germline CDR1 is SQVTM and CDR2 is ANQGSEA. The V gene end was trimmed by 0 bases and the J gene end by 7 bases; junction bases not matched to a gene: 12. The CDR3 runs 17 residues. The CDR3 nucleotides are TGCAGCGTTGAAGAAAGGGGCCTAGCGGGAAGGGGCGGGGAGCTGTTTTTT. Protein sequence: CSVEERGLAGRGGELFF.

The chain joins TRBV15 to TRBJ2-5; 8 bases match TRBD1. The germline V gene has CDR1 LNHNV and CDR2 YYDKDF (reference sequence). This CDR3 contains 15 residues. With 5 bases clipped from V and 4 bases from J, the junction kept 9 bases outside the gene matches. The CDR3 protein is CATSGAQGGLETQYF. Here the CDR3 DNA reads TGTGCCACCAGCGGGGCACAGGGGGGATTAGAGACCCAGTACTTC.

The chain carries TRBV5-1 and TRBJ2-4; no definite D call. Deletions cut 0 bases from V and 5 bases from J, with 9 bases between. CDR1 SGHRS and CDR2 YFSETQ come from the germline V gene. This CDR3 is built from 14 residues. The CDR3 here is CASSLASGENIQYF. CDR3 in DNA: TGCGCCAGCAGCTTGGCGTCAGGAGAAAACATTCAGTACTTC.

This sequence joins TRBV27 and TRBJ2-3; D is undetermined. The germline V and J ends were trimmed by 8 bases and 0 bases, with 12 bases remaining between them. The CDR3 has 14 amino acids. CDR1 and CDR2 (germline): MNHEY, SMNVEV (reference sequence). The CDR3 protein is CASGLLGSTDTQYF. DNA of the CDR3: TGTGCCAGCGGCCTCCTAGGTAGCACAGATACGCAGTATTTT.

The rearrangement joins TRBV6-5 to TRBJ2-1; D is perhaps TRBD1 (7 bases). The CDR3 contains 14 residues. Trimming took off 7 bases at V and 6 bases at J, with 16 bases between the two ends. Germline V gives CDR1 MNHEY, CDR2 SVGAGI. The CDR3 protein is CASTDREVGNEQFF. The CDR3, as DNA: TGTGCCAGCACCGACAGGGAGGTCGGCAATGAGCAGTTCTTC.

This clone appeared once. The chain joins TRBV15 to TRBJ2-2; 7 bases align to TRBD2. This CDR3 is built from 16 residues. The V gene end was trimmed by 0 bases and the J gene end by 4 bases; junction bases not matched to a gene: 5. Germline V gene data show CDR1 as LNHNV and CDR2 as YYDKDF (reference sequence). The CDR3: CATSRDAGVSTGELFF. As DNA, the CDR3 is TGTGCCACCAGCAGAGATGCGGGGGTTAGCACCGGGGAGCTGTTTTTT.

This clone was counted between two and nine times. The chain is built from TRBV7-9 and TRBJ1-1; TRBD1 matches 7 bases. J was trimmed by 7 bases and V by 5 bases; bases with no gene match: 10. From germline, CDR1 is SEHNR and CDR2 FQNEAQ (reference sequence). This CDR3 contains 14 residues. The DNA of the CDR3 is TGTGCCAGCAGCCTATCAGGGGGTAGCTATGAAGCTTTCTTT. Protein: CASSLSGGSYEAFF.

The CDR3 sequence: CASSLRVAGGYDEQFF. CDR3 coding DNA: TGTGCCAGCAGTTTACGAGTAGCGGGAGGTTACGATGAGCAGTTCTTC. The chain couples TRBV28 to TRBJ2-1, with 10 bases that match TRBD2. The CDR3 spans 16 residues. Germline CDR1 MDHEN, CDR2 SYDVKM. Unmatched junction bases numbered 9, after V lost 2 bases and J lost 8 bases.

The chain carries TRBV11-3 and TRBJ2-5; D is perhaps TRBD2 (5 bases). The CDR3 sequence is 15 residues long. Trimming removed 5 bases at V and 5 bases at J, with 18 bases between. Per the germline V gene, CDR1 is SGHNT and CDR2 is YENEEA. This CDR3 is CASSRGGQVGETQYF. For the CDR3, the DNA is TGTGCCAGCAGCCGAGGAGGTCAGGTCGGGGAGACCCAGTACTTC.

The chain is built from TRBV10-1 and TRBJ1-5; D not resolved. The CDR3 has 15 amino acids. Trimming left V 3 bases short and J 0 bases short, with 9 bases between. Germline assignment: CDR1 WNHNN and CDR2 SYGVQD (reference sequence). The CDR3 sequence is CASSERGDSNQPQHF. CDR3 nucleotides: TGCGCCAGCAGTGAAAGAGGCGATAGCAATCAGCCCCAGCATTTT.

V usage is TRBV27 and J usage is TRBJ2-4, with D possibly TRBD2 on 6 matching bases. The V gene lost 5 bases and the J gene lost 1 base, with 9 bases spanning the gap. This CDR3 region has 14 residues. Germline V gene lookup returns CDR1 MNHEY and CDR2 SMNVEV (reference sequence). Here the CDR3 DNA reads TGTGCCAGCAGTGTGCGGGGCGCCAAAAACATTCAGTACTTC. It yields the protein CASSVRGAKNIQYF.

In DNA form, the CDR3 reads TGTGCCAGCAGCCAAGAACAGGGGAATGAGCAGTTCTTC. Translated: CASSQEQGNEQFF. V usage is TRBV4-2 and J usage is TRBJ2-1; TRBD1 agrees at 7 bases. Per germline, CDR1 LGHNA and CDR2 YNFKEQ. This CDR3 contains 13 residues. J gave up 7 bases and V 0 bases, and 0 bases lay outside the gene matches.

A single count supports this clone. The rearrangement joins TRBV5-4 to TRBJ1-4; D is perhaps TRBD1 (6 bases). This CDR3 contains 15 residues. Germline V gene lookup returns CDR1 SGHNT and CDR2 YYREEE (reference sequence). Trimming removed 4 bases from V and 12 bases from J, with 22 bases in between. CDR3 nucleotides: TGTGCCAGCAGCCCCGGCGATGGGGGGCGCGAGGAACTGTTTTTT. This codes for CASSPGDGGREELFF.

The chain is built from TRBV28 and TRBJ2-7; D uncertain. Germline V CDR1 and CDR2: MDHEN, SYDVKM. This CDR3 spans 13 amino acids. Trimming left V 3 bases short and J 4 bases short, with 10 bases between. For the CDR3, the DNA is TGTGCCAGCAGTTTTGGAAGATTATACGAGCAGTACTTC. This translates into CASSFGRLYEQYF.

The chain links TRBV5-1 to TRBJ2-3; possibly TRBD2 for D (6 bases). The germline V gene has CDR1 SGHRS and CDR2 YFSETQ. Trimming stripped 1 base from V and 4 bases from J, with 16 bases between. The CDR3 totals 16 residues. The CDR3 DNA follows: TGCGCCAGCAGCTTGAGCGTCGGGAGAAGCGCAGATACGCAGTATTTT. Protein product: CASSLSVGRSADTQYF.